This TCR beta chain was retrieved from a study of blood T cells in healthy people across ages. Notes on the study in general: Any changes in expanded clonotypes were possibly confounded, as donor CMV status remained unknown. Using unsorted PBMCs precluded a conclusive naive versus antigen-experienced comparison.

This clonotype was seen repeatedly, ten times or more. Its antigen is not identified. One end of the junction is discordant with germline, which a read error may explain. Combining a sample-barcoded 5' primer with a J-beta primer mix, a second PCR ran for about 7 to 12 cycles. One entry per CDR3 protein results from TCRdb running MiXCR on the 5' RACE reads. In the table there are 1.8 million or so distinct CDR3 sequences, around 40% of which are singletons. The germline V gene encodes CDR1 SGHRS and CDR2 YFSETQ. The CDR3 spans 11 residues. The TCR originated in a human donor in good health. The sequencing sample was made of blood. This chain links TRBV5-1 with TRBJ2-1; 10 bases fit TRBD2. CDR3 region: CASGGGNEQFF. Written as DNA, the CDR3 is TGTGCCAGCGGGGGGGGAAATGAGCAGTTCTTC.